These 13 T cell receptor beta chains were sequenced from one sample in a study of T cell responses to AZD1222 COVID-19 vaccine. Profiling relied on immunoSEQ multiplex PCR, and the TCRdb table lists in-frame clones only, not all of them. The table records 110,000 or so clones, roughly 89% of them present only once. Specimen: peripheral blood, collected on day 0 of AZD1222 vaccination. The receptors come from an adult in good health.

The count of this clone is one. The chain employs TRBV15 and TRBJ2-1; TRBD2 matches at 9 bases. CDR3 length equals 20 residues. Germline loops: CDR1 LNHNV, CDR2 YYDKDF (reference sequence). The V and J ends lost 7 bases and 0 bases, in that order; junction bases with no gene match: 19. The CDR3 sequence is CATIQERGLAGMSSYNEQFF. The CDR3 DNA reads TGTGCCACCATCCAAGAGAGGGGGCTAGCGGGAATGAGCTCCTACAATGAGCAGTTCTTC.

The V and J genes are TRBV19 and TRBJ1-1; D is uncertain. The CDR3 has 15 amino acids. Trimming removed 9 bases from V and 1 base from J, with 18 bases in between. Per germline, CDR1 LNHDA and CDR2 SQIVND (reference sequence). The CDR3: CASRQLWVGNTEAFF. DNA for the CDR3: TGTGCCAGCAGACAATTGTGGGTCGGGAACACTGAAGCTTTCTTT.

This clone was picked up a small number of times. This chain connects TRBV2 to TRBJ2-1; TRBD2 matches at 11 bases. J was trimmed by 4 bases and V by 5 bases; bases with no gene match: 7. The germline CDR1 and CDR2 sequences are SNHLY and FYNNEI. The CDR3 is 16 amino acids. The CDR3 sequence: CASSTQGLAAYNEQFF. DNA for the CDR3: TGTGCCAGCAGTACCCAGGGACTAGCGGCATACAATGAGCAGTTCTTC.

The CDR3: CAISESPGHPNTEAFF. CDR3 nucleotides: TGTGCCATCAGTGAGTCCCCGGGACACCCGAACACTGAAGCTTTCTTT. The V and J genes are TRBV10-3 and TRBJ1-1, with D possibly matching TRBD1 (6 bases). V was pared by 0 bases and J by 1 base, with 12 bases between. Germline assignment: CDR1 ENHRY and CDR2 SYGVKD. This CDR3 region has 16 residues.

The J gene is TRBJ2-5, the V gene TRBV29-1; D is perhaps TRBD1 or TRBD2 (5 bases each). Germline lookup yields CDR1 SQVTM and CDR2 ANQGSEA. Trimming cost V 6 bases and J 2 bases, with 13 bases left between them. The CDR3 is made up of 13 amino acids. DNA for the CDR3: TGCAGCGTCAGCCGGGACGGACAAGAGACCCAGTACTTC. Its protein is CSVSRDGQETQYF.

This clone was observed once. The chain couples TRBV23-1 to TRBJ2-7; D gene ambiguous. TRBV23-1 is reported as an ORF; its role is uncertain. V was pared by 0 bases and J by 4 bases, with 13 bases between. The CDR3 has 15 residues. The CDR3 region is CASSQSSFLGYEQYF. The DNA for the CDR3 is TGCGCCAGCAGTCAATCGAGTTTCCTGGGTTACGAGCAGTACTTC.

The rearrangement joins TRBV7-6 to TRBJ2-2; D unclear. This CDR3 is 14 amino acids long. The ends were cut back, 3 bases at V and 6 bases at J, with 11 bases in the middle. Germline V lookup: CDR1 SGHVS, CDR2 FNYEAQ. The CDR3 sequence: CASSFSAVAGELFF. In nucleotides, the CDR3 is TGTGCCAGCAGCTTTTCAGCTGTCGCCGGGGAGCTGTTTTTT.

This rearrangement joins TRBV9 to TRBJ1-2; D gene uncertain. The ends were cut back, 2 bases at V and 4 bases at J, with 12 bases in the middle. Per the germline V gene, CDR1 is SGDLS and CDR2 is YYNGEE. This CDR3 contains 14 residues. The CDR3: CASSVSGDVYGYTF. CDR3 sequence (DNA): TGTGCCAGCAGCGTCAGTGGGGATGTCTATGGCTACACCTTC.

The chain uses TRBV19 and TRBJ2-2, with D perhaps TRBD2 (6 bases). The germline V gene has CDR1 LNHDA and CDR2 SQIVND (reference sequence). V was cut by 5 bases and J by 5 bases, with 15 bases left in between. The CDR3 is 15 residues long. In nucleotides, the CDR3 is TGTGCCAGTAGTCGGGGGAGGCAGTTTACCGGGGAGCTGTTTTTT. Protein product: CASSRGRQFTGELFF.

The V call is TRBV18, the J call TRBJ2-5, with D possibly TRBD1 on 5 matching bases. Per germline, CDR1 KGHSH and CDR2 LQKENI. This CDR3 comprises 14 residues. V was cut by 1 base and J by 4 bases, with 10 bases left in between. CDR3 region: CASSPQSGAETQYF. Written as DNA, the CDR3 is TGTGCCAGCTCACCACAGTCTGGGGCAGAGACCCAGTACTTC.

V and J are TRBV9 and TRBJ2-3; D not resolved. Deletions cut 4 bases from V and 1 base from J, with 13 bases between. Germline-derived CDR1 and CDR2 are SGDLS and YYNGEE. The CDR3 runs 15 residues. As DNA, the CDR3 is TGTGCCAGCAGCCCAAGGGCCGAGGGCACAGATACGCAGTATTTT. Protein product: CASSPRAEGTDTQYF.

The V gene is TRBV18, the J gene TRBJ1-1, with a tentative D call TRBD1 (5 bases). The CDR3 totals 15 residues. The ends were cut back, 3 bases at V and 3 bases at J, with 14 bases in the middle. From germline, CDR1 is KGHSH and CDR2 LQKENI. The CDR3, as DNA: TGTGCCAGCTCACCCCAGGGAGGTTCTGACACTGAAGCTTTCTTT. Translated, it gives CASSPQGGSDTEAFF.

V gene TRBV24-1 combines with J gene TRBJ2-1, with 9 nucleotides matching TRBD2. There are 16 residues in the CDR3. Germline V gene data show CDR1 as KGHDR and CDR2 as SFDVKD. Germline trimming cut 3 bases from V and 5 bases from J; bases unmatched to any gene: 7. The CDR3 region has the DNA TGTGCCACCAGTGATACCGGGACTAGCCGTGACAATGAGCAGTTCTTC. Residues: CATSDTGTSRDNEQFF.